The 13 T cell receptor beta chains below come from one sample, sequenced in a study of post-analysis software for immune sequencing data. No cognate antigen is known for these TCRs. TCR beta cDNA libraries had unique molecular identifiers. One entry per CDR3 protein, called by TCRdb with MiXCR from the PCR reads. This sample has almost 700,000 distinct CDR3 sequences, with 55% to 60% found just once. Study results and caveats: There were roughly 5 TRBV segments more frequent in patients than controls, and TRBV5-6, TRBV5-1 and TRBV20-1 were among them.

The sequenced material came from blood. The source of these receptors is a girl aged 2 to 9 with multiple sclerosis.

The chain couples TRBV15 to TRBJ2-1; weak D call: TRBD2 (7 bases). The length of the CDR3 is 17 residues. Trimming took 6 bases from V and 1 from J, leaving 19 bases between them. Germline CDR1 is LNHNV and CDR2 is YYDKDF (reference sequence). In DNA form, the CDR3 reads TGTGCCACCAGGAGGGGGGGTCGCGGGAGTTCCTACAATGAGCAGTTCTTC. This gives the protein CATRRGGRGSSYNEQFF.

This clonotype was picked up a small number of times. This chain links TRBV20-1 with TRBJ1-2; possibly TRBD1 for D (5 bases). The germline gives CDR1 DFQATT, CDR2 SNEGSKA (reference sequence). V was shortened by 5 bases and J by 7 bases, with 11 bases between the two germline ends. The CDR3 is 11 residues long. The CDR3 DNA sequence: TGCAGTGCTGGGGGACCTCCTGGCTACACCTTC. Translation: CSAGGPPGYTF.

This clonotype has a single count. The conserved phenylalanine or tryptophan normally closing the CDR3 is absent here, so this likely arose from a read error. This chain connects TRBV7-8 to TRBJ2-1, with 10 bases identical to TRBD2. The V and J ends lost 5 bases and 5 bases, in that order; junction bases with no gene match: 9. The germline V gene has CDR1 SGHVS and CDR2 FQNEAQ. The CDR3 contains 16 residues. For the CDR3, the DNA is TGTGCCAGCAGCCCACCGGGGACTAGCGTGCACAATGAGCAGTTCGTC. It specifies CASSPPGTSVHNEQFV.

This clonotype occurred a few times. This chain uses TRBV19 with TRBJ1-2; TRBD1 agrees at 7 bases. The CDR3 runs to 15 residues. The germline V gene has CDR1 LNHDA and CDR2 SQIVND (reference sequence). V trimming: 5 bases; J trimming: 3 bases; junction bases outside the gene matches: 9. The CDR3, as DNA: TGTGCCAGTAGTTCCCCCCCCGACAGGGACTATGGCTACACCTTC. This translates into CASSSPPDRDYGYTF.

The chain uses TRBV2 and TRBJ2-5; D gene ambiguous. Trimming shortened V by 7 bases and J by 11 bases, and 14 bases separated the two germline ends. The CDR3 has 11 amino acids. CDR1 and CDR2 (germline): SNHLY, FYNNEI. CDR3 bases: TGTGCCAGCACCCCTAACTATGAGCAGTACTTC. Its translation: CASTPNYEQYF.

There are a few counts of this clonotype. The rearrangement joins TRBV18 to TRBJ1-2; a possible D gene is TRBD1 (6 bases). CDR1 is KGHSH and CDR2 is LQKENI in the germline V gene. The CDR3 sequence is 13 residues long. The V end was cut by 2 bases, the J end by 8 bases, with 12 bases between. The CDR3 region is CASSPYGQNGYTF. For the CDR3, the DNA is TGTGCCAGCTCACCATACGGACAGAACGGCTACACCTTC.

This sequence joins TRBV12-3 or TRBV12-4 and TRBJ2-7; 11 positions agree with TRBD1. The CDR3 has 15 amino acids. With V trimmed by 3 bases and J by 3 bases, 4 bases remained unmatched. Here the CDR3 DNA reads TGTGCCAGCAGTTTTTGGACAGGGGGCCGCTACGAGCAGTACTTC. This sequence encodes CASSFWTGGRYEQYF.

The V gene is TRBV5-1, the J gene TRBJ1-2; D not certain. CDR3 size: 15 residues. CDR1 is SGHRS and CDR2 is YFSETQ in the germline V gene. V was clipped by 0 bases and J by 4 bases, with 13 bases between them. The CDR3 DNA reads TGCGCCAGCAGCTTGGGAGACACAGCTTTCTATGGCTACACCTTC. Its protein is CASSLGDTAFYGYTF.

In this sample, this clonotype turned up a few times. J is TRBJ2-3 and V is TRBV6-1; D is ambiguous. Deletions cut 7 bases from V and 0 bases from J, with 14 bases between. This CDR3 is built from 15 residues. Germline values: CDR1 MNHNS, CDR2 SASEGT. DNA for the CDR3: TGTGCCAGCACTTTTATCGGGTCTAGCACAGATACGCAGTATTTT. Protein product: CASTFIGSSTDTQYF.

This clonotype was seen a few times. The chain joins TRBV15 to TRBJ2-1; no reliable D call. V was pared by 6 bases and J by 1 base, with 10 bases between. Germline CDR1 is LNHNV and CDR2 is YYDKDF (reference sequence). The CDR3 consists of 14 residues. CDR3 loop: CATSPFGSYNEQFF. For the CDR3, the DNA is TGTGCCACCAGTCCATTTGGGTCCTACAATGAGCAGTTCTTC.

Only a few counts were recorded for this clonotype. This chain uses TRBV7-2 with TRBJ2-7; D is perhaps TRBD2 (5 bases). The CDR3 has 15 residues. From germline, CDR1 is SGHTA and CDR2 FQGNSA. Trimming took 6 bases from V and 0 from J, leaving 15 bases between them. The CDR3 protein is CASRRLGSGSYEQYF. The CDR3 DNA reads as TGTGCCAGCAGACGCCTAGGGAGTGGCTCCTACGAGCAGTACTTC.

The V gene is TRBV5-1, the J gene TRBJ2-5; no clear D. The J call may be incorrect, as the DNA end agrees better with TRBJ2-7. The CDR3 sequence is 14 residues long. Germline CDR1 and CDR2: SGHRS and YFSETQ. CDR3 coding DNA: TGCGCCAGCAGCGACCACCCCTTCTCTTACGAGCAGTACTTC. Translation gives CASSDHPFSYEQYF.

Written as DNA, the CDR3 is TGTGCCAGCAGCTCCGGGACTAAGGTTGATACGCAGTATTTT. Its protein product is CASSSGTKVDTQYF. The J gene is TRBJ2-3, the V gene TRBV7-2, with TRBD2 matching over 7 bases. The V and J ends lost 4 bases and 6 bases, in that order; junction bases with no gene match: 7. The CDR3 has 14 residues. The germline gives CDR1 SGHTA, CDR2 FQGNSA. Full variable domain (outside the CDR3, taken from reference TRBV7-2 and TRBJ2-3): GAGVSQSPSNKVTEKGKDVELRCDPISGHTALYWYRQSLGQGLEFLIYFQGNSAPDKSGLPSDRFSAERTGGSVSTLTIQRTQQEDSAVYLCASSSGTKVDTQYFGPGTRLTVL.